The next 23 T cell receptor beta chains were all read from a single sample in a study of T-cell reconstitution after alpha-beta-depleted transplantation in children. Preparation of the TCRbeta library used unique molecular identifiers. MiXCR, run by TCRdb on the PCR reads, gives a single entry per CDR3 protein. The sample carries around 600,000 distinct CDR3 sequences, around a sixth recorded once. The starting material was PBMCs from the stem cell graft donor, obtained from the stem cell graft. The receptors originated from a human donor who donated a stem cell graft to a child with acute myeloid leukemia.

The CDR3 sequence: CASSLETGGSTNYGYTF. The CDR3 DNA reads as TGCGCCAGCAGCTTGGAGACAGGGGGCTCGACTAACTATGGCTACACCTTC. This chain uses TRBV5-1 with TRBJ1-2; 10 bases map to TRBD1. V shed 0 bases, J shed 0 bases, and the junction held 5 bases outside the gene matches. CDR1 is SGHRS and CDR2 is YFSETQ in the germline V gene. The CDR3 spans 17 residues. The full variable domain, in which reference TRBV5-1 and TRBJ1-2 provide the parts outside the CDR3, is KAGVTQTPRYLIKTRGQQVTLSCSPISGHRSVSWYQQTPGQGLQFLFEYFSETQRNKGNFPGRFSGRQFSNSRSEMNVSTLELGDSALYLCASSLETGGSTNYGYTFGSGTRLTVV.

This clonotype has a count of ten or more. The rearrangement joins TRBV20-1 to TRBJ1-5; the D gene is possibly TRBD1 (5 bases). Germline V gives CDR1 DFQATT, CDR2 SNEGSKA (reference sequence). This CDR3 has 14 residues. V was shortened by 0 bases and J by 1 base, with 7 bases between the two germline ends. The CDR3 here is CSARETVSNQPQHF. The DNA for the CDR3 is TGCAGTGCTAGAGAGACAGTGAGCAATCAGCCCCAGCATTTT.

This clonotype was recorded many times. The V gene is TRBV29-1, the J gene TRBJ2-3; D remains unclear. Trimming removed 3 bases at V and 3 bases at J, with 7 bases between. The CDR3 is 12 amino acids. Germline V gene lookup returns CDR1 SQVTM and CDR2 ANQGSEA. CDR3 protein: CSVEMGTDTQYF. CDR3 nucleotides: TGCAGCGTTGAGATGGGGACAGATACGCAGTATTTT.

This clonotype was recorded at least ten times. The chain is built from TRBV20-1 and TRBJ2-7; D gene uncertain. This CDR3 has 14 amino acids. Germline V lookup: CDR1 DFQATT, CDR2 SNEGSKA (reference sequence). V shed 0 bases and J shed 3 bases, with 12 bases lying between them. The CDR3 DNA reads as TGCAGTGCTAGAGATACGGGCGGCCTCTACGAGCAGTACTTC. Its protein is CSARDTGGLYEQYF.

This clonotype was seen ten or more times. This chain uses TRBV5-6 with TRBJ2-5; 10 bases are shared with TRBD2. The CDR3 totals 14 residues. J was trimmed by 3 bases and V by 4 bases; bases with no gene match: 3. CDR1 is SGHDT and CDR2 is YYEEEE in the germline V gene. The CDR3: CASSLGTSEETQYF. The CDR3 DNA is TGTGCCAGCAGCCTCGGGACTAGCGAAGAGACCCAGTACTTC.

This clonotype showed up many times. J is TRBJ1-1 and V is TRBV20-1; D is unclear. The germline V gene has CDR1 DFQATT and CDR2 SNEGSKA (reference sequence). The CDR3 runs 14 residues. Trimming stripped 3 bases from V and 1 base from J, with 12 bases between. CDR3 sequence reads: CSARNPGRNTEAFF. The CDR3, as DNA: TGCAGTGCTAGGAATCCGGGGAGGAACACTGAAGCTTTCTTT.

This clonotype was counted many times. The rearrangement joins TRBV20-1 to TRBJ2-6, with 7 bases matching TRBD1. The germline V gene encodes CDR1 DFQATT and CDR2 SNEGSKA (reference sequence). The junction had 6 bases not matched to a gene; V was cut back by 5 bases and J by 2 bases. This CDR3 has 15 amino acids. Here the CDR3 DNA reads TGCAGTGCTCTTCGACAGGGAACTGGGGCCAACGTCCTGACTTTC. The encoded protein is CSALRQGTGANVLTF.

The chain recombines TRBV7-9 with TRBJ2-1, with D perhaps assigned TRBD1 or TRBD2 (6 bases each). CDR3 length equals 13 residues. Germline-derived CDR1 and CDR2 are SEHNR and FQNEAQ (reference sequence). Trimming pared 6 bases from V and 5 bases from J, leaving 11 bases between. The DNA of the CDR3 is TGTGCCAGCAGTTCGGGGGCGAACAATGAGCAGTTCTTC. Translated, it gives CASSSGANNEQFF.

About this clonotype itself: A much larger clone is a single base away; this may be a read error. The chain uses TRBV20-1 and TRBJ2-3; 9 bases are a match to TRBD2. V lost 3 bases and J lost 4; bases outside the gene matches: 8. Germline values: CDR1 DFQATT, CDR2 SNEGSKA (reference sequence). The length of the CDR3 is 15 residues. CDR3 DNA sequence: TGCAGTGCTAGCGTGCGGGGGGGCGGGGCAGATACGCAGTATTTT. This sequence encodes CSASVRGGGADTQYF.

CDR3 protein: CASSVVGDGSYGYTF. CDR3 nucleotides: TGTGCCAGCAGCGTAGTGGGGGACGGGTCCTATGGCTACACCTTC. This chain uses TRBV9 with TRBJ1-2; D possibly corresponds to TRBD1 (5 bases). The CDR3 contains 15 residues. CDR1 and CDR2 from the germline V gene are SGDLS and YYNGEE. V lost 0 bases and J lost 4, with 13 bases in between. The variable domain in full, completed from reference TRBV9 and TRBJ1-2, reads DSGVTQTPKHLITATGQRVTLRCSPRSGDLSVYWYQQSLDQGLQFLIQYYNGEERAKGNILERFSAQQFPDLHSELNLSSLELGDSALYFCASSVVGDGSYGYTFGSGTRLTVV.

This chain uses TRBV7-9 with TRBJ1-1, with 7 bases lining up with TRBD1. Unmatched junction bases numbered 7, after V lost 5 bases and J lost 1 base. The length of the CDR3 is 15 residues. CDR1 is SEHNR and CDR2 is FQNEAQ in the germline V gene (reference sequence). The CDR3 DNA reads TGTGCCAGCAGCCCAGAGACAGGGAAGAACACTGAAGCTTTCTTT. It is translated as CASSPETGKNTEAFF. Drawing the rest from reference TRBV7-9 and TRBJ1-1, the complete variable domain is DTGVSQNPRHKITKRGQNVTFRCDPISEHNRLYWYRQTLGQGPEFLTYFQNEAQLEKSRLLSDRFSAERPKGSFSTLEIQRTEQGDSAMYLCASSPETGKNTEAFFGQGTRLTVV.

This clonotype occurred many times. The chain recombines TRBV12-3 or TRBV12-4 with TRBJ1-2; D gene unclear. The CDR3 length is 11 residues. Trimming pared 4 bases from V and 5 bases from J, leaving 5 bases between. The CDR3 sequence is CASSSDYGYTF. The CDR3 DNA reads as TGTGCCAGCAGTTCAGATTATGGCTACACCTTC.

In its sample, this clonotype was seen many times. This chain's CDR3 is CSVGYRNTEAFF. CDR3 DNA sequence: TGCAGCGTTGGGTACAGGAACACTGAAGCTTTCTTT. The chain links TRBV29-1 to TRBJ1-1, with unresolved D. The germline CDR1 and CDR2 sequences are SQVTM and ANQGSEA. This CDR3 contains 12 residues. The V end was cut by 4 bases, the J end by 1 base, with 7 bases between.

This chain links TRBV14 with TRBJ1-4; 8 bases line up with TRBD1. Trimming took 4 bases from V and 7 from J; bases not matched to a gene: 5. Looked up from germline, CDR1 is SGHDN and CDR2 is FVKESK. The CDR3 runs 14 residues. CDR3 region: CASSPLDRGEKLFF. Written as DNA, the CDR3 is TGTGCCAGCAGCCCGTTAGACAGGGGTGAAAAACTGTTTTTT.

The chain carries TRBV20-1 and TRBJ2-7; tentatively, D is TRBD1 (6 bases). V lost 7 bases to trimming and J lost 2 bases, with 15 bases between them. This CDR3 comprises 13 residues. From germline, CDR1 is DFQATT and CDR2 SNEGSKA (reference sequence). The chain's CDR3 is CSDGKDRAYEQYF. The CDR3 nucleotides read TGCAGTGACGGGAAGGACAGAGCCTACGAGCAGTACTTC.

The chain combines TRBV14 with TRBJ2-1; D may be TRBD1 (6 bases). From germline, CDR1 is SGHDN and CDR2 FVKESK. Between the trimmed V and J ends, which lost 0 bases and 1 base, there was a span of 10 bases. The CDR3 is made up of 16 amino acids. CDR3 sequence: CASSQDPGDSYNEQFF. DNA for the CDR3: TGTGCCAGCAGCCAAGATCCAGGGGATTCCTACAATGAGCAGTTCTTC. The whole variable domain, remainder taken from reference TRBV14 and TRBJ2-1, is EAGVTQFPSHSVIEKGQTVTLRCDPISGHDNLYWYRRVMGKEIKFLLHFVKESKQDESGMPNNRFLAERTGGTYSTLKVQPAELEDSGVYFCASSQDPGDSYNEQFFGPGTRLTVL.

Ten or more counts support this clonotype. This chain links TRBV12-3 or TRBV12-4 with TRBJ1-2, with D perhaps matching TRBD1 (5 bases). Trimming took 3 bases from V and 6 from J, leaving 14 bases between them. The CDR3 is 14 amino acids. In nucleotides, the CDR3 is TGTGCCAGCAGTTTTGTACCGGGGCGCGATGGCTACACCTTC. Translation gives CASSFVPGRDGYTF.

The chain uses TRBV4-3 and TRBJ1-1; D is possibly TRBD1 (5 bases). The ends were cut back, 1 base at V and 2 bases at J, with 8 bases in the middle. The CDR3 spans 14 residues. Per the germline V gene, CDR1 is LGHNA and CDR2 is YSLEER. CDR3 nucleotides: TGCGCCAGCAGCCAAGGGGGGTTCAACACTGAAGCTTTCTTT. Residues: CASSQGGFNTEAFF.

This clonotype was recorded at least ten times. The genes are TRBV6-2 or TRBV6-3 and TRBJ2-1; 8 nucleotides agree with TRBD2. In germline, CDR1 is MNHEY, CDR2 SVGEGT. The trim removed 0 bases at V and 8 bases at J, leaving 9 bases unmatched. CDR3 length: 16 amino acids. CDR3 DNA sequence: TGTGCCAGCAGTTACTCGGCTAGCGGGCCGAAGGATGAGCAGTTCTTC. Its translation is CASSYSASGPKDEQFF.

The table lists this clonotype with a few counts. The chain is built from TRBV27 and TRBJ2-7, with D uncertain. Trimming pared 5 bases from V and 3 bases from J, leaving 11 bases between. This CDR3 has 13 residues. Germline V gene sequence: CDR1 MNHEY, CDR2 SMNVEV (reference sequence). This CDR3 reads CASSRKAFYEQYF. CDR3 nucleotide sequence: TGTGCCAGCAGTAGGAAGGCATTCTACGAGCAGTACTTC.

This clonotype was detected only a few times. The chain carries TRBV25-1 and TRBJ1-3; D remains ambiguous. This CDR3 region has 15 residues. V was shortened by 2 bases and J by 0 bases, with 8 bases between the two germline ends. Germline V gene lookup returns CDR1 MGHDK and CDR2 SYGVNS. The CDR3 loop reads CASSEGQHSGNTIYF. CDR3 sequence (DNA): TGTGCCAGCAGTGAAGGCCAACACTCTGGAAACACCATATATTTT.

This clonotype was seen only a few times. The rearrangement joins TRBV20-1 to TRBJ1-2, with unresolved D. There are 13 residues in the CDR3. CDR1 and CDR2 (germline): DFQATT, SNEGSKA (reference sequence). V was shortened by 5 bases and J by 2 bases, with 12 bases between the two germline ends. This CDR3 is CSARQEKNYGYTF. The CDR3 DNA reads as TGCAGTGCTCGCCAGGAGAAAAACTATGGCTACACCTTC.

This clonotype was recorded once. A much larger clone lies one base from this, so it may be a read error. The gene calls are TRBV29-1 and TRBJ2-3; D is undetermined. The CDR3 has 14 residues. From germline, CDR1 is SQVTM and CDR2 ANQGSEA. V was pared by 2 bases and J by 0 bases, with 9 bases between. The CDR3 spells CSVELEYSTDTQYF. In DNA, the CDR3 is TGCAGCGTTGAACTGGAGTACAGCACAGATACGCAGTATTTT.